This TCR beta chain was profiled in a study of blood T cell repertoires in COVID-19. Whole-study context: Samples representing acute and convalescent COVID-19 were sourced from the United States, Italy and Spain. The analysed material was cDNA or gDNA that came from T cells, B-cell-depleted T cells, or PBMCs.

Germline assignment: CDR1 SGHTA and CDR2 FQGNSA. The CDR3 extends over 15 amino acids. Trimming removed 1 base from V and 4 bases from J; junction bases left unmatched: 2. TCRdb's copy holds only in-frame clones and misses some; the assay was immunoSEQ multiplex PCR. The sample records some 83,000 clones, approximately 90% being singletons. This clonotype originated in a woman over 75 with active or convalescent COVID-19. Sample: peripheral blood. V is TRBV7-2 and J is TRBJ1-3; 9 bases are shared with TRBD1. The CDR3 protein is CASSLDRGQGNTIYF. The CDR3 nucleotides are TGTGCCAGCAGCTTAGACAGGGGGCAGGGAAACACCATATATTTT.